This T cell receptor beta chain was captured in a study of blood T cell repertoires in COVID-19. Study summary: Researchers got acute and convalescent COVID-19 samples from the United States, Italy and Spain. In each case, the material was cDNA or gDNA derived from T cells, B-cell-depleted T cells, or PBMCs.

Per the original data handling: Amplification with reference gene primers provided the estimates of nucleated cell counts. The data were produced by immunoSEQ multiplex PCR, yet TCRdb's version contains in-frame clones alone and is incomplete. V and J calls and clone size are copied from that table; D and trimming were computed from the DNA. The sample consists of 65,000 to 90,000 clones, around 87% of them appearing once. The TCR originated in a woman under 30 with acute or convalescent COVID-19. Sample: peripheral blood.

CDR3 sequence (DNA): TGTGCCAGCAGCTTATTAGCGGGAGGGGTAAATGAGCAGTTCTTC. It specifies CASSLLAGGVNEQFF. V and J are TRBV7-9 and TRBJ2-1; TRBD2 matches 11 bases. Germline CDR1 SEHNR, CDR2 FQNEAQ (reference sequence). The CDR3 loop spans 15 amino acids. V was pared by 2 bases and J by 7 bases, with 4 bases of the junction left unmatched.